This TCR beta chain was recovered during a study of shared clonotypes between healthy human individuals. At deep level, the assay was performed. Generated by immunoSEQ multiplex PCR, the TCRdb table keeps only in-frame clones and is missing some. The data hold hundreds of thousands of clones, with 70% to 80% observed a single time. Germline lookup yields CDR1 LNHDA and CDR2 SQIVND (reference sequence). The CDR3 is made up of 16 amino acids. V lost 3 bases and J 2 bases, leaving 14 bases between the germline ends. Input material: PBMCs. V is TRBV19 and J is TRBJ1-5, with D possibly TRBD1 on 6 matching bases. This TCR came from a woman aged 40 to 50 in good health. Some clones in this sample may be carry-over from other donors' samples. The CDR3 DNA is TGTGCCAGTAGTATTTCAGGGGCTCGGCGCAATCAGCCCCAGCATTTT. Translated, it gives CASSISGARRNQPQHF.